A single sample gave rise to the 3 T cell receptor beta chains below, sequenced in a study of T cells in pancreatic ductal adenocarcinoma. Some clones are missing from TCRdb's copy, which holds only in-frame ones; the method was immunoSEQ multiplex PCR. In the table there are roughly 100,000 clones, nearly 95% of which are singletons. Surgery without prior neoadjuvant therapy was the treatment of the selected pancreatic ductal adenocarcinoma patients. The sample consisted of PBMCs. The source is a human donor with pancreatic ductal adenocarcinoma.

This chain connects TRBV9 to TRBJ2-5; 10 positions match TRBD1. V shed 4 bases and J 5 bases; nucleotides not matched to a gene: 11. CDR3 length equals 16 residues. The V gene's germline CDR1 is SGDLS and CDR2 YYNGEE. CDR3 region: CASSQTGTGVGETQYF. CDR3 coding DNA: TGTGCCAGCAGCCAAACCGGGACAGGGGTCGGGGAGACCCAGTACTTC.

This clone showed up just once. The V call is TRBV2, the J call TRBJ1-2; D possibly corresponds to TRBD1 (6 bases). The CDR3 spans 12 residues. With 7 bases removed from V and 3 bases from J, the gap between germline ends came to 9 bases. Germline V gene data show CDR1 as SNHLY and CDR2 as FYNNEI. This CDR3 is CASTRGHYGYTF. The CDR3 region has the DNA TGTGCCAGCACGCGGGGGCACTATGGCTACACCTTC.

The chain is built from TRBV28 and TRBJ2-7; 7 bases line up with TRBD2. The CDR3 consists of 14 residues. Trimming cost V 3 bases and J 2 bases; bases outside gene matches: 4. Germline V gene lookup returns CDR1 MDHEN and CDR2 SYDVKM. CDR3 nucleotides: TGTGCCAGCAGTTTGGCGGGGGTCCCCTACGAGCAGTACTTC. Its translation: CASSLAGVPYEQYF.